This TCR beta chain was captured in a study of control samples from healthy donors and cancer patients. Germline V lookup: CDR1 LGHNA, CDR2 YSLEER. V gave up 1 base and J gave up 5 bases; unmatched junction bases: 12. CDR3 size: 17 residues. Produced via immunoSEQ multiplex PCR; TCRdb's table is partial and in-frame only. Here the sample spans over 100,000 clones, 85% to 90% being singletons. This TCR was sampled from a woman aged 50 to 60 in good health. The genes are TRBV4-3 and TRBJ1-2, with 8 bases fitting TRBD1. Sequencing was carried out using blood. CDR3 in amino acids: CASSQGEPGQEAYGYTF. In DNA form, the CDR3 reads TGCGCCAGCAGCCAAGGAGAACCGGGACAGGAGGCTTATGGCTACACCTTC.